The 12 T cell receptor beta chains in this list originate from one sample, sequenced in a study of blood T cells in healthy people across ages. A J-beta primer mix and a sample-barcoded 5' primer were used in a second PCR of roughly 6 to 11 cycles. A single record per CDR3 protein comes from TCRdb applying MiXCR to the 5' RACE reads. The data hold 700,000 or so distinct CDR3 sequences, with 20% to 25% observed a single time. The sample was blood. Source of these receptors: a man between 65 and 85 years old in good health.

The chain employs TRBV9 and TRBJ1-4; D not resolved. This CDR3 region has 17 residues. Trimming took off 4 bases at V and 0 bases at J, with 16 bases between the two ends. The germline V gene encodes CDR1 SGDLS and CDR2 YYNGEE. The DNA for the CDR3 is TGTGCCAGCAGCCTTGGCCTCGACTCTTCAACTAATGAAAAACTGTTTTTT. This translates into CASSLGLDSSTNEKLFF.

Only a few counts were recorded for this clonotype. This chain links TRBV6-2 or TRBV6-3 with TRBJ2-7, with a tentative D call TRBD1 (8 bases). Germline lookup yields CDR1 MNHEY and CDR2 SVGEGT. Trimming cost V 7 bases and J 0 bases, with 19 bases left between them. CDR3 size: 16 residues. The CDR3 loop is CASKGQGGPYSYEQYV. CDR3 DNA: TGTGCCAGCAAAGGACAGGGAGGGCCTTACTCCTACGAGCAGTACGTC.

This clonotype occurred a few times. V and J are TRBV7-9 and TRBJ1-1; the match to TRBD1 covers 8 bases. This CDR3 is built from 13 residues. The V and J ends lost 6 bases and 3 bases, in that order; junction bases with no gene match: 3. Germline-derived CDR1 and CDR2 are SEHNR and FQNEAQ (reference sequence). CDR3 protein: CASRKTGDTEAFF. For the CDR3, the DNA is TGTGCCAGCAGGAAGACAGGGGACACTGAAGCTTTCTTT. Drawing the rest from reference TRBV7-9 and TRBJ1-1, the complete variable domain is DTGVSQNPRHKITKRGQNVTFRCDPISEHNRLYWYRQTLGQGPEFLTYFQNEAQLEKSRLLSDRFSAERPKGSFSTLEIQRTEQGDSAMYLCASRKTGDTEAFFGQGTRLTVV.

This clonotype was picked up a small number of times. The rearrangement links TRBV6-6 to TRBJ2-3; 7 positions match TRBD1. Germline loops: CDR1 MNHNY, CDR2 SVGAGI (reference sequence). Losses at the gene ends were 4 bases for V and 1 base for J; bases not matched to a gene: 5. This CDR3 has 15 amino acids. The DNA of the CDR3 is TGTGCCAGCAGTTCCACAGGGGCGGGCACAGATACGCAGTATTTT. Its protein is CASSSTGAGTDTQYF.

This clonotype occurred a few times. The J gene is TRBJ1-5, the V gene TRBV29-1; TRBD1 matches 8 bases. There are 15 residues in the CDR3. Germline assignment: CDR1 SQVTM and CDR2 ANQGSEA. The ends lost 7 bases at V and 4 bases at J; junction bases unmatched: 12. The CDR3 sequence is CSATITGGKNQPQHF. The CDR3 DNA reads TGCAGCGCTACCATCACAGGGGGGAAGAATCAGCCCCAGCATTTT.

The V gene is TRBV11-2, the J gene TRBJ2-3, with a weak D call TRBD2 (6 bases). CDR1 and CDR2 from the germline V gene are SGHAT and FQNNGV. This CDR3 comprises 16 residues. V was pared by 3 bases and J by 0 bases, with 13 bases between. CDR3 sequence reads: CASSFSLADSTDTQYF. In DNA, the CDR3 is TGTGCCAGCAGCTTCTCCTTAGCGGATAGCACAGATACGCAGTATTTT.

This clonotype occurred a few times. V and J are TRBV28 and TRBJ2-5; the match to TRBD1 covers 9 bases. The CDR3 extends over 14 amino acids. V shed 6 bases, J shed 2 bases, and the junction held 4 bases outside the gene matches. CDR1 MDHEN and CDR2 SYDVKM come from the germline V gene. In DNA, the CDR3 is TGTGCCAGCAGCGGGACAGGGACACAAGAGACCCAGTACTTC. It codes for CASSGTGTQETQYF.

This clonotype was counted ten times or more. The chain joins TRBV12-3 or TRBV12-4 to TRBJ2-5; tentatively, D is TRBD1 or TRBD2 (5 bases each). V lost 6 bases, J lost 8 bases, and 7 bases lay in between. The CDR3 runs to 10 residues. CDR3 amino acids: CASRGVTQYF. CDR3 sequence (DNA): TGTGCCAGCAGGGGGGTCACCCAGTACTTC.

This clonotype occurred a few times. The chain has TRBV6-6 and TRBJ2-2; D is perhaps TRBD1 or TRBD2 (5 bases each). The length of the CDR3 is 15 residues. Germline lookup yields CDR1 MNHNY and CDR2 SVGAGI (reference sequence). V was trimmed by 7 bases and J by 0 bases, leaving 12 bases between them. CDR3 sequence reads: CASNSGRTNTGELFF. DNA for the CDR3: TGTGCCAGCAACTCGGGACGGACGAACACCGGGGAGCTGTTTTTT.

The chain uses TRBV7-9 and TRBJ2-1, with unresolved D. This CDR3 is built from 17 residues. The germline gives CDR1 SEHNR, CDR2 FQNEAQ (reference sequence). The V gene lost 1 base and the J gene lost 2 bases, with 15 bases spanning the gap. The CDR3 DNA reads as TGTGCCAGCAGCTTAGTGAGGCATCGGAGCCCCTACAATGAGCAGTTCTTC. It specifies CASSLVRHRSPYNEQFF.

This clonotype was detected only a few times. The V gene is TRBV15, the J gene TRBJ2-3; possible D gene TRBD2, 6 bases. Trimming took 3 bases from V and 0 from J, leaving 10 bases between them. This CDR3 has 15 residues. CDR1 is LNHNV, CDR2 YYDKDF, per germline (reference sequence). For the CDR3, the DNA is TGTGCCACCAGCAGGGGGACTGCTAGCACAGATACGCAGTATTTT. Translated, it gives CATSRGTASTDTQYF.

A word on this clonotype: The germline gene is not matched at one end of the junction; a read error may be the cause. The CDR3 spells CASSSYNEQSF. DNA for the CDR3: TGTGCCAGCAGCTCGTACAATGAGCAGTCCTTC. The gene calls are TRBV12-3 or TRBV12-4 and TRBJ2-1, with unresolved D. This CDR3 is built from 11 residues.